Below are 18 T cell receptor beta chains sequenced from a single sample in a study of CD8 T cells in Susac syndrome. The authors reverse transcribed roughly 0.5 to 1 ug RNA with random hexamers. TCRdb redid the calling of the immunoSEQ multiplex PCR reads with MiXCR, one entry per CDR3 protein. The sample lists tens of thousands of distinct CDR3 sequences, roughly 94% occurring once. Sequenced sample: CD8+ T cells from PBMCs. Source of these receptors: a human donor with Susac syndrome.

The rearrangement uses TRBV15 and TRBJ1-1; 8 bases fit TRBD1. This CDR3 is built from 13 residues. The junction had 5 bases not matched to a gene; V was cut back by 5 bases and J by 6 bases. The germline V gene has CDR1 LNHNV and CDR2 YYDKDF (reference sequence). The CDR3 spells CATSRGTGAEAFF. CDR3 nucleotide sequence: TGTGCCACCAGCCGCGGGACAGGAGCTGAAGCTTTCTTT. Variable domain in full (rest from reference TRBV15 and TRBJ1-1): DAMVIQNPRYQVTQFGKPVTLSCSQTLNHNVMYWYQQKSSQAPKLLFHYYDKDFNNEADTPDNFQSRRPNTSFCFLDIRSPGLGDTAMYLCATSRGTGAEAFFGQGTRLTVV.

This clonotype was seen a single time. V usage is TRBV12-3 or TRBV12-4 and J usage is TRBJ1-2, with no clear D. This CDR3 is 13 amino acids long. Trimming took off 4 bases at V and 1 base at J, with 7 bases between the two ends. DNA for the CDR3: TGTGCCAGCAGTTACAGCCTTAACTATGGCTACACCTTC. It translates to CASSYSLNYGYTF.

Only a few counts were recorded for this clonotype. V and J are TRBV4-1 and TRBJ2-3; tentative D call: TRBD2 (5 bases). In germline, CDR1 is MGHRA, CDR2 YSYEKL. The length of the CDR3 is 12 residues. Trimming shortened V by 4 bases and J by 8 bases, and 10 bases separated the two germline ends. DNA for the CDR3: TGCGCCAGCAGCCCCGACGGAGGTACGCAGTATTTT. As protein: CASSPDGGTQYF.

The chain uses TRBV4-3 and TRBJ2-5; D is possibly TRBD2 (6 bases). The CDR3 contains 13 residues. Trimming stripped 1 base from V and 3 bases from J, with 6 bases between. Germline V lookup: CDR1 LGHNA, CDR2 YSLEER. The CDR3, as DNA: TGCGCCAGCAGCCAAGCGGGAGAAGAGACCCAGTACTTC. Amino acids: CASSQAGEETQYF.

The chain carries TRBV9 and TRBJ2-5, with 7 bases fitting TRBD1. Unmatched junction bases numbered 5, after V lost 3 bases and J lost 3 bases. The CDR3 sequence is 14 residues long. Germline V gives CDR1 SGDLS, CDR2 YYNGEE. In DNA, the CDR3 is TGTGCCAGCAGCGGACCTACAGGGGAAGAGACCCAGTACTTC. The encoded protein is CASSGPTGEETQYF.

J is TRBJ2-1 and V is TRBV14; D remains ambiguous. The CDR3 spans 16 residues. Germline V gene data show CDR1 as SGHDN and CDR2 as FVKESK. Trimming cost V 0 bases and J 2 bases, with 11 bases left between them. The CDR3 spells CASSQDRATAYNEQFF. The CDR3 region has the DNA TGTGCCAGCAGCCAAGATCGGGCTACCGCCTACAATGAGCAGTTCTTC.

The CDR3: CAWSVLGDLSTDTQYF. The DNA for the CDR3 is TGTGCCTGGAGTGTATTGGGAGACTTGAGCACAGATACGCAGTATTTT. The chain recombines TRBV30 with TRBJ2-3, with D tentatively TRBD2 (5 bases). The CDR3 has 16 amino acids. Looked up from germline, CDR1 is GTSNPN and CDR2 is SVGIG (reference sequence). The V end lost 0 bases, the J end lost 0 bases, and 13 bases lay between the germline ends. The full variable domain, its missing parts supplied by reference TRBV30 and TRBJ2-3, is SQTIHQWPATLVQPVGSPLSLECTVEGTSNPNLYWYRQAAGRGLQLLFYSVGIGQISSEVPQNLSASRPQDRQFILSSKKLLLSDSGFYLCAWSVLGDLSTDTQYFGPGTRLTVL.

The chain employs TRBV5-1 and TRBJ2-1, with TRBD2 matching over 9 bases. Germline lookup yields CDR1 SGHRS and CDR2 YFSETQ. With 0 bases clipped from V and 5 bases from J, the junction kept 6 bases outside the gene matches. The CDR3 runs to 16 residues. The CDR3 sequence: CASSLVLAGPNNEQFF. The CDR3 DNA reads as TGCGCCAGCAGCTTGGTTCTAGCGGGACCTAACAATGAGCAGTTCTTC. The full variable domain, its missing parts supplied by reference TRBV5-1 and TRBJ2-1, is KAGVTQTPRYLIKTRGQQVTLSCSPISGHRSVSWYQQTPGQGLQFLFEYFSETQRNKGNFPGRFSGRQFSNSRSEMNVSTLELGDSALYLCASSLVLAGPNNEQFFGPGTRLTVL.

V usage is TRBV28 and J usage is TRBJ2-1; 9 bases agree with TRBD1. The CDR3 is 15 residues long. Losses at the gene ends were 8 bases for V and 5 bases for J; bases not matched to a gene: 10. The germline V gene has CDR1 MDHEN and CDR2 SYDVKM. This chain's CDR3 is CASHPGTGFNNEQFF. CDR3 in DNA: TGTGCCAGCCACCCTGGGACAGGGTTCAACAATGAGCAGTTCTTC.

Here the CDR3 reads CASSFYLAKNIQYF. The CDR3 nucleotides read TGTGCCAGCAGCTTCTATCTAGCCAAAAACATTCAGTACTTC. The chain has TRBV5-6 and TRBJ2-4; D call uncertain. Trimming removed 2 bases at V and 0 bases at J, with 6 bases between. The CDR3 spans 14 residues. CDR1 is SGHDT, CDR2 YYEEEE, per germline.

Here the CDR3 DNA reads TGCAGTGCTAGAGATGAGGGGGCGATTTACGAGCAGTACTTC. Amino acid sequence: CSARDEGAIYEQYF. The chain joins TRBV20-1 to TRBJ2-7, with 7 bases fitting TRBD1. This CDR3 contains 14 residues. The J segment lost 4 bases and the V segment lost 0 bases, leaving 6 bases of the junction unmatched. Germline CDR1 reads DFQATT; CDR2 reads SNEGSKA (reference sequence).

The genes are TRBV19 and TRBJ1-5, with unresolved D. The germline V and J ends were trimmed by 7 bases and 1 base, with 8 bases remaining between them. The germline V gene encodes CDR1 LNHDA and CDR2 SQIVND (reference sequence). The CDR3 length is 13 residues. CDR3 DNA sequence: TGTGCCAGTATGAGGCAGAGCAATCAGCCCCAGCATTTT. It translates to CASMRQSNQPQHF.

V is TRBV27 and J is TRBJ2-1; 12 bases are a match to TRBD2. The ends lost 7 bases at V and 8 bases at J; junction bases unmatched: 15. This CDR3 has 17 amino acids. In germline, CDR1 is MNHEY, CDR2 SMNVEV (reference sequence). CDR3 region: CASNGPGLAGSSYEQFF. The CDR3 region has the DNA TGTGCCAGCAACGGACCGGGACTAGCGGGCTCTTCTTATGAGCAGTTCTTC.

V gene TRBV5-1 combines with J gene TRBJ1-1; possibly TRBD1 for D (6 bases). Trimming pared 2 bases from V and 1 base from J, leaving 12 bases between. The CDR3 has 15 residues. In germline, CDR1 is SGHRS, CDR2 YFSETQ. CDR3 DNA sequence: TGCGCCAGCAGCTTCACAGGGAGTTGGAACACTGAAGCTTTCTTT. Amino acid sequence: CASSFTGSWNTEAFF.

The chain has TRBV2 and TRBJ2-1; 15 bases align to TRBD2. Germline CDR1 is SNHLY and CDR2 is FYNNEI. The junction had 8 bases not matched to a gene; V was cut back by 8 bases and J by 6 bases. The CDR3 is 16 residues long. CDR3 bases: TGTGCCAGCGGACTAGCGGGAGGGACCCTTCCCAATGAGCAGTTCTTC. Translating gives CASGLAGGTLPNEQFF.

The chain recombines TRBV28 with TRBJ2-7; TRBD1 aligns across 9 bases. The CDR3 runs to 16 residues. The V segment lost 3 bases and the J segment 4 bases; nucleotides outside the gene matches: 10. CDR1 and CDR2 from the germline V gene are MDHEN and SYDVKM. Here the CDR3 DNA reads TGTGCCAGCAGTTTCCCTTCGACGACAGGGGGTTACGAGCAGTACTTC. This translates into CASSFPSTTGGYEQYF.

The chain links TRBV4-1 to TRBJ1-3; D remains ambiguous. Germline V gives CDR1 MGHRA, CDR2 YSYEKL. The CDR3 has 18 amino acids. Trimming pared 0 bases from V and 0 bases from J, leaving 15 bases between. The CDR3 DNA is TGCGCCAGCAGCCAAGAGTATGTCGCGACCACCTCTGGAAACACCATATATTTT. This sequence encodes CASSQEYVATTSGNTIYF.

The V and J genes are TRBV6-6 and TRBJ1-5; a weak D match, TRBD1 (5 bases). Trimming removed 7 bases from V and 7 bases from J, with 20 bases in between. The CDR3 is 15 amino acids. Germline V gene data show CDR1 as MNHNY and CDR2 as SVGAGI (reference sequence). The CDR3 DNA sequence: TGTGCCAGCACCCCTGCGGGGGACTGGGGGCAGCCCCAGCATTTT. Its translation is CASTPAGDWGQPQHF.